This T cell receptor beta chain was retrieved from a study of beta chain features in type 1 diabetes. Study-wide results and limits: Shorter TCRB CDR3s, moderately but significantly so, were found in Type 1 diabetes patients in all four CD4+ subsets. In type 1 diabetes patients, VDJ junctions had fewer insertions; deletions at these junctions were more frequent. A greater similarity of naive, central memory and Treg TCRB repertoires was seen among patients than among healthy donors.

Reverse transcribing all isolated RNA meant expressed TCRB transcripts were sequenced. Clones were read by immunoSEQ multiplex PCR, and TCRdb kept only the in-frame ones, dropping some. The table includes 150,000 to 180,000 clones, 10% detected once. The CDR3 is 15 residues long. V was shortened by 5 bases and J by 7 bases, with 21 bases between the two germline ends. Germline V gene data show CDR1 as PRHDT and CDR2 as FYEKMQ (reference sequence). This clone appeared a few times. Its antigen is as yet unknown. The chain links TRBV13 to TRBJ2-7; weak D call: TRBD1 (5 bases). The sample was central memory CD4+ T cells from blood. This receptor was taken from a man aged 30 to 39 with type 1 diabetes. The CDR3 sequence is CASSHAGSPVGEQYF. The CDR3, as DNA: TGTGCCAGCAGCCACGCAGGGTCCCCAGTCGGAGAGCAGTACTTC.